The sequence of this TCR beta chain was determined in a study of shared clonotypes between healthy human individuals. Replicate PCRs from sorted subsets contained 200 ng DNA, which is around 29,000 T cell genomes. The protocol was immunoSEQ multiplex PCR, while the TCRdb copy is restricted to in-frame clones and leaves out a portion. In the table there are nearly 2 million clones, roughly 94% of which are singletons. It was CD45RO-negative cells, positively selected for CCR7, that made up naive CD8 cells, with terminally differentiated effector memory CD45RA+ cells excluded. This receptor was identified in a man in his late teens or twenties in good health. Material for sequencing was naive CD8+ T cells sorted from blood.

The CDR3 nucleotides read TGTGCCAGCAGTCGCGGGACTAGCGGGATCGATGAGCAGTTCTTC. As protein: CASSRGTSGIDEQFF. The J gene is TRBJ2-1, the V gene TRBV27; 13 nucleotides agree with TRBD2. Germline CDR1 MNHEY, CDR2 SMNVEV (reference sequence). V trimming: 5 bases; J trimming: 8 bases; junction bases outside the gene matches: 6. This CDR3 is built from 15 residues.